Listed below are T cell receptor beta chains from one sample, sequenced in a study of OX40 agonist ivuxolimab in advanced cancers. The data were produced by immunoSEQ multiplex PCR, yet TCRdb's version contains in-frame clones alone and is incomplete. The sample yields 70,000 to 75,000 clones, around 80% seen once. The source material was CD4+ or CD8+ T cells sorted from blood, sampled in a trial of the OX40 agonist ivuxolimab. The receptors here all came from an adult with an advanced solid tumor such as melanoma, head and neck, liver or kidney cancer. Each CDR3 is given with its conserved first and last residue. Fields, in order: V gene, J gene, CDR3 protein.

>TRBV6-5|TRBJ1-1
CASRRTVNTEAFF
>TRBV6-5|TRBJ2-7
CASTGVNEQYF
>TRBV4-3|TRBJ1-2
CASSPGPTWNGYTF
>TRBV2|TRBJ1-2
CASMGQVFDGYTF
>TRBV9|TRBJ2-7
CASSVGTGWGEQYF
>TRBV19|TRBJ1-5
CASSIVGQGINQPQHF
>TRBV18|TRBJ2-5
CASSPIAGPLQETQYF
>TRBV7-3|TRBJ1-2
CASSPTGSGYGYTF
>TRBV19|.
CASSQTDSPRYEQYF
>TRBV6-1|TRBJ1-5
CASSELRNQPQHF
>TRBV19|TRBJ1-3
CASSISATVGDFGNTIYF
>TRBV18|TRBJ2-7
CASSPPGDSYEQYF
>TRBV7-2|TRBJ1-5
CASSLSGIQPQHF
>TRBV19|TRBJ2-1
CASSLSPGLASNNEQFF
>TRBV5-1|TRBJ2-1
CASSQKTGITLNYNEQFF
>TRBV6-5|TRBJ1-4
CASSSYGTGDEKLFF
>TRBV11-3|TRBJ2-1
CASSLSGIAYNEQFF
>TRBV29-1|TRBJ2-1
CSVTATYNEQFF
>TRBV12-1|TRBJ2-5
CASTPPTEAQETQYF
>TRBV18|TRBJ2-1
CASSPTLAVLSYNEQFF
>TRBV19|TRBJ1-5
CASSLSGSQPQHF
>TRBV4-3|TRBJ2-1
CASSPRPPPEYREQFF
>TRBV27|TRBJ2-3
CASSSPAGGTHFQYF
>TRBV15|TRBJ1-1
CATSGWLGVDTEAFF
>TRBV7-9|TRBJ1-5
CASSTSGTGLQPQHF
>TRBV5-4|TRBJ1-2
CASSLVDRDRHYGYTF
>TRBV5-6|TRBJ2-3
CASSWGGSTDTQYF
>TRBV7-2|TRBJ2-3
CASSLGGGGTDTQYF
>TRBV19|TRBJ1-1
CATLPGGFGNTEAFF
>TRBV7-2|TRBJ2-7
CASSLRGQGEQYF
>TRBV5-1|TRBJ1-1
CASGWGRVTEAFF
>TRBV2|TRBJ2-5
CASSRDWTYQETQYF
>TRBV25-1|TRBJ2-1
CACNGTEPPREQFF
>TRBV5-6|TRBJ1-5
CASSLGPHSNQPQHF
>TRBV14|TRBJ2-7
CASSPPRTVSYEQYF
>TRBV10-3|TRBJ2-7
CAITGTGVHEQYF
>TRBV19|TRBJ1-1
CASTSPRGVGTEAFF
>TRBV20-1|TRBJ1-2
CSASQRDGYTF